Below, 23 T cell receptor beta chains from the same sample are listed, as sequenced in a study of blood T cell repertoires in COVID-19. Repertoires were generated with immunoSEQ multiplex PCR, while TCRdb's copy carries only in-frame clones and drops some. The table has around 250,000 clones, almost 85% seen once. What was sequenced was PBMCs or T cells enriched from blood (not recorded which). Source of these receptors: a woman aged 45-60 years with acute COVID-19.

CDR3 bases: TGTGCCTGGAGCCCTGGACTAGCGTACCAAGAGACCCAGTACTTC. Translating it yields CAWSPGLAYQETQYF. The chain joins TRBV30 to TRBJ2-5; 9 positions agree with TRBD2. The J segment lost 0 bases and the V segment lost 3 bases, leaving 5 bases of the junction unmatched. Per germline, CDR1 GTSNPN and CDR2 SVGIG (reference sequence). CDR3 size: 15 residues.

The CDR3 here is CASSYSEDVNSPLHF. CDR3 DNA sequence: TGTGCCAGCAGTTACTCGGAGGATGTGAATTCACCCCTCCACTTT. The chain employs TRBV6-5 and TRBJ1-6, with D hard to call. The CDR3 extends over 15 amino acids. Germline assignment: CDR1 MNHEY and CDR2 SVGAGI. The V gene lost 0 bases and the J gene lost 7 bases, with 10 bases spanning the gap.

This clone was seen a single time. The chain carries TRBV5-8 and TRBJ2-1, with TRBD1 identical over 7 bases. The CDR3 covers 13 residues. Trimming took 2 bases from V and 5 from J; bases not matched to a gene: 1. The germline CDR1 and CDR2 sequences are SGHTS and YDEGEE. In nucleotides, the CDR3 is TGTGCCAGCAGCTTCGACAGGGACAATGAGCAGTTCTTC. Translated: CASSFDRDNEQFF. The complete variable domain, with remaining parts taken from reference TRBV5-8 and TRBJ2-1, reads EAGVTQSPTHLIKTRGQQATLRCSPISGHTSVYWYQQALGLGLQFLLWYDEGEERNRGNFPPRFSGRQFPNYSSELNVNALELEDSALYLCASSFDRDNEQFFGPGTRLTVL.

The chain carries TRBV6-5 and TRBJ2-1; TRBD2 is a possible D gene (7 bases). V shed 6 bases and J shed 8 bases, with 14 bases lying between them. The CDR3 length is 13 residues. Germline lookup yields CDR1 MNHEY and CDR2 SVGAGI. CDR3 in DNA: TGTGCCAGCAGGAGGGGGGGGGCTGATGAGCAGTTCTTC. Translating it yields CASRRGGADEQFF.

This clone turned up a few times. V gene TRBV20-1 combines with J gene TRBJ2-3; a weak D match, TRBD1 (5 bases). Per germline, CDR1 DFQATT and CDR2 SNEGSKA (reference sequence). V lost 3 bases to trimming and J lost 5 bases, with 9 bases between them. The CDR3 sequence is 12 residues long. CDR3 amino acids: CSASTQGDTQYF. CDR3 coding DNA: TGCAGTGCTAGTACGCAGGGAGATACGCAGTATTTT.

CDR3 coding DNA: TGTGCCAGCAGCCAAGATACAGGCTCCGGCTATGGCTACACCTTC. Protein sequence: CASSQDTGSGYGYTF. The chain is built from TRBV3-1 (or the pseudogene TRBV3-2) and TRBJ1-2, with a weak D call TRBD1 (5 bases). V was cut by 0 bases and J by 4 bases, with 12 bases left in between. The length of the CDR3 is 15 residues. Germline V gene sequence: CDR1 LGHDT, CDR2 YNNKEL (reference sequence).

J is TRBJ2-3 and V is TRBV4-3; 12 bases agree with TRBD2. CDR3 length: 19 amino acids. The V segment lost 2 bases and the J segment 0 bases; nucleotides outside the gene matches: 9. CDR1 LGHNA and CDR2 YSLEER come from the germline V gene. DNA for the CDR3: TGCGCCAGCAGCCAACTGGGCACTAGCGGGGGGAGCAGCACAGATACGCAGTATTTT. This translates into CASSQLGTSGGSSTDTQYF.

The gene calls are TRBV4-2 and TRBJ1-1, with TRBD1 as a possible D gene (5 bases). The CDR3 length is 17 residues. V shed 2 bases and J shed 8 bases, with 24 bases lying between them. From germline, CDR1 is LGHNA and CDR2 YNFKEQ. Here the CDR3 reads CASSQSGGGGPYAEAFF. The CDR3 DNA is TGTGCCAGCAGCCAATCGGGCGGGGGTGGGCCCTACGCGGAAGCTTTCTTT.

The J gene is TRBJ2-1, the V gene TRBV12-5; 10 bases are a match to TRBD2. CDR1 and CDR2 from the germline V gene are LGHNT and FRNRAP. After removal of 3 bases from V and 4 bases from J, the junction contained 6 bases not matched to a gene. This CDR3 is 16 amino acids long. In DNA form, the CDR3 reads TGTGCTAGTGGTTTAGCCAGCGGGGGGGCATACAATGAGCAGTTCTTC. It yields the protein CASGLASGGAYNEQFF. The full variable domain, with the rest looked up from reference TRBV12-5 and TRBJ2-1, is DARVTQTPRHKVTEMGQEVTMRCQPILGHNTVFWYRQTMMQGLELLAYFRNRAPLDDSGMPKDRFSAEMPDATLATLKIQPSEPRDSAVYFCASGLASGGAYNEQFFGPGTRLTVL.

This clone was found a few times. The DNA of the CDR3 is TGCGCCAGCACCCCCAGGGGAAGGGAGCAGTACTTC. Protein: CASTPRGREQYF. The chain carries TRBV10-2 and TRBJ2-7; D perhaps matches TRBD1 (6 bases). The germline V gene has CDR1 WSHSY and CDR2 SAAADI. This CDR3 has 12 residues. Between the trimmed V and J ends, which lost 7 bases and 7 bases, there was a span of 14 bases.

The rearrangement uses TRBV5-6 and TRBJ1-2; D call uncertain. From germline, CDR1 is SGHDT and CDR2 YYEEEE. The CDR3 totals 14 residues. V was cut by 0 bases and J by 8 bases, with 14 bases left in between. The CDR3 nucleotides read TGTGCCAGCAGCTTGGTAGGAGGATCGAGGGGCTACACCTTC. It translates to CASSLVGGSRGYTF.

The chain carries TRBV6-1 and TRBJ2-1, with D maybe TRBD2 (6 bases). The CDR3 is 16 amino acids. V dropped 0 bases and J dropped 0 bases, with 9 bases sitting between them. Germline V lookup: CDR1 MNHNS, CDR2 SASEGT. The CDR3 is CASSEATSPSYNEQFF. As DNA, the CDR3 is TGTGCCAGCAGTGAAGCAACTAGCCCCTCCTACAATGAGCAGTTCTTC.

J is TRBJ1-5 and V is TRBV4-1; a weak D match, TRBD1 (5 bases). The CDR3 sequence is 17 residues long. Trimming took off 4 bases at V and 0 bases at J, with 16 bases between the two ends. The germline V gene has CDR1 MGHRA and CDR2 YSYEKL. CDR3 nucleotide sequence: TGCGCCAGCAGCCCCTTAGAAGGGGATGGTAGCAATCAGCCCCAGCATTTT. Its protein is CASSPLEGDGSNQPQHF.

This clone was recorded only once. The chain has TRBV2 and TRBJ2-3; D gene unclear. The germline V gene encodes CDR1 SNHLY and CDR2 FYNNEI. CDR3 length equals 11 residues. Trimming pared 5 bases from V and 6 bases from J, leaving 6 bases between. CDR3 coding DNA: TGTGCCAGCAGTCCGTTCGATACGCAGTATTTT. Its protein is CASSPFDTQYF.

This clone was detected once. The rearrangement links TRBV6-6 to TRBJ1-2, with 10 positions matching TRBD1. V gave up 0 bases and J gave up 5 bases; unmatched junction bases: 3. Germline V gives CDR1 MNHNY, CDR2 SVGAGI (reference sequence). This CDR3 spans 15 amino acids. DNA for the CDR3: TGTGCCAGCAGTTACTCCCCGGACAGGGGGTATGGCTACACCTTC. Its protein is CASSYSPDRGYGYTF.

The genes are TRBV2 and TRBJ2-3, with TRBD2 identical over 9 bases. J gave up 1 base and V 6 bases, and 5 bases lay outside the gene matches. CDR3 length equals 15 residues. Looked up from germline, CDR1 is SNHLY and CDR2 is FYNNEI. CDR3 DNA: TGTGCCAGCAGGGACCAGCGGGGGGGCACAGATACGCAGTATTTT. Translating it yields CASRDQRGGTDTQYF.

The genes are TRBV19 and TRBJ1-3; 7 bases align to TRBD1. The V gene end was trimmed by 3 bases and the J gene end by 0 bases; junction bases not matched to a gene: 2. This CDR3 spans 15 amino acids. The germline V gene encodes CDR1 LNHDA and CDR2 SQIVND (reference sequence). The CDR3 loop is CASSMGQHSGNTIYF. DNA for the CDR3: TGTGCCAGTAGTATGGGACAGCACTCTGGAAACACCATATATTTT. Variable domain in full (rest from reference TRBV19 and TRBJ1-3): DGGITQSPKYLFRKEGQNVTLSCEQNLNHDAMYWYRQDPGQGLRLIYYSQIVNDFQKGDIAEGYSVSREKKESFPLTVTSAQKNPTAFYLCASSMGQHSGNTIYFGEGSWLTVV.

The chain is built from TRBV7-8 and TRBJ1-2, with a weak D call TRBD1 (5 bases). This CDR3 has 12 residues. Germline V gives CDR1 SGHVS, CDR2 FQNEAQ. Trimming shortened V by 5 bases and J by 7 bases, and 11 bases separated the two germline ends. The CDR3 protein is CASSPQGSGYTF. The CDR3 coding sequence is TGTGCCAGCAGCCCCCAGGGCTCTGGCTACACCTTC.

The V call is TRBV30, the J call TRBJ2-1, with 7 bases fitting TRBD1. The CDR3 is made up of 16 amino acids. Germline CDR1 and CDR2: GTSNPN and SVGIG (reference sequence). Unmatched junction bases numbered 16, after V lost 2 bases and J lost 9 bases. The CDR3, as DNA: TGTGCCTGGAGTCCAGGGGACAGCCCTCACAATGGTGAGCAGTTCTTC. It codes for CAWSPGDSPHNGEQFF.

V usage is TRBV6-5 and J usage is TRBJ1-6; 7 nucleotides align to TRBD1. Germline trimming cut 10 bases from V and 0 bases from J; bases unmatched to any gene: 6. Germline-derived CDR1 and CDR2 are MNHEY and SVGAGI. This CDR3 has 15 amino acids. The CDR3 region has the DNA TGTGCCACCCAGACAGGGAGCTCCTATAATTCACCCCTCCACTTT. Its translation is CATQTGSSYNSPLHF.

This chain joins TRBV6-5 and TRBJ1-2; D is perhaps TRBD1 (6 bases). Germline-derived CDR1 and CDR2 are MNHEY and SVGAGI. Trimming shortened V by 5 bases and J by 0 bases, and 10 bases separated the two germline ends. The CDR3 totals 14 residues. The CDR3 nucleotides are TGTGCCAGCAGTCGGACAGACGCTAACTATGGCTACACCTTC. Its translation is CASSRTDANYGYTF.

The rearrangement joins TRBV7-9 to TRBJ2-2; D gene uncertain. The CDR3 runs 12 residues. The germline V gene encodes CDR1 SEHNR and CDR2 FQNEAQ (reference sequence). V dropped 7 bases and J dropped 4 bases, with 7 bases sitting between them. The DNA for the CDR3 is TGTGCCAGCACCCTACTCACCGGGGAGCTGTTTTTT. Protein product: CASTLLTGELFF.

The chain uses TRBV7-2 and TRBJ1-2; TRBD1 might be the D (5 bases). V shed 5 bases and J shed 0 bases, with 19 bases lying between them. The germline V gene encodes CDR1 SGHTA and CDR2 FQGNSA. The CDR3 runs to 17 residues. The CDR3, as DNA: TGTGCCAGCAGCAAAGGAGGAGGGGCGCCAGCTAACTATGGCTACACCTTC. Translating it yields CASSKGGGAPANYGYTF.